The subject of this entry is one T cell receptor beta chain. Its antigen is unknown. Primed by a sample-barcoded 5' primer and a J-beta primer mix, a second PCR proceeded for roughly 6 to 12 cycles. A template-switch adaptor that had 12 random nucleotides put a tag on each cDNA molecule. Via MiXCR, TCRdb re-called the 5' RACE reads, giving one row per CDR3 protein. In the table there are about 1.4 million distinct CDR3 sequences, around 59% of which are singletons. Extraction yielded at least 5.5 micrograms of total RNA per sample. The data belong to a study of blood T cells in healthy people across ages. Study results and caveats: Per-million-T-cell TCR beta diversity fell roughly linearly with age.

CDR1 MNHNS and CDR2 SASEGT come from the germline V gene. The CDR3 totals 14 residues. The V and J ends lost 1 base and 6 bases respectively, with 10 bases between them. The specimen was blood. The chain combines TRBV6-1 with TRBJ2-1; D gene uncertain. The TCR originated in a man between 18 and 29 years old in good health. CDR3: CASSEGLYVNEQFF. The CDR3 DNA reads TGTGCCAGCAGTGAAGGCCTCTATGTCAATGAGCAGTTCTTC.